The rows below give T cell receptor beta chains drawn from one sample of a study of control samples from healthy donors and cancer patients. Here immunoSEQ multiplex PCR was the method, and the copy in TCRdb shows in-frame clones only, minus some. This sample has some 120,000 clones; approximately 90% occur once, and the top ten carry over 2%. Sequenced input: blood. The source is a woman in her 70s in good health. Each CDR3 is given with its conserved first and last residue. The order of the fields is J gene, clone size, V gene, D gene, CDR3 DNA, CDR3 protein. D genes are given only for firm matches. Only part of the rows carry a size: once, few, many, or a class if the clone is expanded.

>TRBJ1-5|-|TRBV5-8|-
TGTGCCAGCAGCAGTGGACAGTTTGGGAATCAGCCCCAGCATTTT
CASSSGQFGNQPQHF
>TRBJ2-7|once|TRBV2|-
TGTGCCAGCCGCCGGTCTCTATTGGGCGAGCAGTACTTC
CASRRSLLGEQYF
>TRBJ1-4|-|TRBV19|-
TGTGCCAGTAGTATCAGAGCGTCTAATGAAAAACTGTTTTTT
CASSIRASNEKLFF
>TRBJ2-1|-|TRBV6-2/TRBV6-3|-
TGTGCCAGCAGTCGGACGATGGAGAATGAGCAGTTCTTC
CASSRTMENEQFF
>TRBJ1-2|few|TRBV11-1|TRBD1
TGTGCCAGCAGCCGACAGGGCGGCGGCTACACCTTC
CASSRQGGGYTF
>TRBJ1-1|-|TRBV5-6|TRBD1
TGTGCCAGCAGCTTGAGGGGACAGGGGGTAGGGACTGAAGCTTTCTTT
CASSLRGQGVGTEAFF
>TRBJ2-2|-|TRBV6-2/TRBV6-3|TRBD2
TGTGCCAGCAGTGACCCTAGCGGGGGGCTGATCGGGGAGCTGTTTTTT
CASSDPSGGLIGELFF
>TRBJ1-5|-|TRBV24-1|TRBD1
TGTGCCACCAGTGAGACAGGGGTCAATCAGCCCCAGCATTTT
CATSETGVNQPQHF
>TRBJ1-2|few|TRBV6-1|-
TGTGCCAGCAGTGAATTTGTCCGTAGCTATGGCTACACCTTC
CASSEFVRSYGYTF
>TRBJ1-2|-|TRBV9|-
TGTGCCAGCAGCGTAGATGTGGGGGGCTATGGCTACACCTTC
CASSVDVGGYGYTF
>TRBJ2-1|-|TRBV3-1/TRBV3-2|-
TGTGCCAGCAGCCAAGTTCTTAGGCAGGGTAATGAGCAGTTCTTC
CASSQVLRQGNEQFF
>TRBJ1-4|-|TRBV5-1|-
TGCGCCAGCAGCTACGGACGGACAACTAATGAAAAACTGTTTTTT
CASSYGRTTNEKLFF
>TRBJ2-7|-|TRBV6-2/TRBV6-3|-
TGTGCCAGCAGTTACTCGGTCGGGGAGCAGTACTTC
CASSYSVGEQYF
>TRBJ1-2|-|TRBV10-2|TRBD1
TGCGCCAGCAGTGACCCGGGGACAGGGGGTAACTATGGCTACACCTTC
CASSDPGTGGNYGYTF
>TRBJ2-7|-|TRBV6-6|-
TGTGCCAGCAGTTACGGCGGATCCTACGAGCAGTACTTC
CASSYGGSYEQYF
>TRBJ2-3|-|TRBV5-4|TRBD2
TGTGCCAGCAGCAGGACTAGCGGGAAAAACACAGATACGCAGTATTTT
CASSRTSGKNTDTQYF
>TRBJ2-2|-|TRBV5-6|-
TGTGCCAGCAGGGGACGGCGAACCGGGGAGCTGTTTTTT
CASRGRRTGELFF
>TRBJ1-4|-|TRBV19|-
TGTGCCAGTAGTACAGGGGACTACGGTGAAAAACTGTTTTTT
CASSTGDYGEKLFF
>TRBJ2-7|-|TRBV7-3|TRBD1
TGTGCCAGCAGCTACCTCGGGACAGGGTCTGAGCAGTACTTC
CASSYLGTGSEQYF
>TRBJ2-5|-|TRBV7-8|-
TGTGCCAGCAGCTTAGCGGTTTTGGTTTGGGGGGAAGAGACCCAGTACTTC
CASSLAVLVWGEETQYF
>TRBJ1-1|-|TRBV6-5|-
TGTGCCGCTACGGACTTGCCCGACACTGAAGCTTTCTTT
CAATDLPDTEAFF
>TRBJ1-6|-|TRBV6-5|-
TGTGCCAGCAGTTACTGGACTCAGCTCCATAATTCACCCCTCCACTTT
CASSYWTQLHNSPLHF
>TRBJ2-5|few|TRBV15|-
TGTGCCACCAGCAGGAGACAGGACCAGAAGGAGACCCAGTACTTC
CATSRRQDQKETQYF
>TRBJ2-7|-|TRBV3-1/TRBV3-2|-
TGTGCCAGCAGCTCGATTACAGGGTACGAGCAGTACTTC
CASSSITGYEQYF
>TRBJ1-1|-|TRBV19|-
TGTGCCAGTAGCCGATGGGTTGACACTGAAGCTTTCTTT
CASSRWVDTEAFF
>TRBJ1-1|-|TRBV20-1|-
TGCAGTGCTAGTAACCCCAGGGGCGGAGGGACTGAAGCTTTCTTT
CSASNPRGGGTEAFF
>TRBJ1-1|-|TRBV6-2/TRBV6-3|-
TGTGCCAGCAGTTACGTACAGGGCCTAGAAGCTTTCTTT
CASSYVQGLEAFF
>TRBJ1-2|-|TRBV10-3|-
TGTGCCATCAGTGAGGGGCAGAGCTATGGCTACACCTTC
CAISEGQSYGYTF
>TRBJ1-6|-|TRBV9|-
TGTGCCAGCAGCGTAGGAGGGGGATTTGAGAATTCACCCCTCCACTTT
CASSVGGGFENSPLHF
>TRBJ2-1|-|TRBV4-3|TRBD1
TGCGCCAGCAGCCAAACAGGGGACAATGAGCAGTTCTTC
CASSQTGDNEQFF
>TRBJ1-5|-|TRBV6-5|-
TGTGCCAGCAGAGGACAGTACGATCAGCCCCAGCATTTT
CASRGQYDQPQHF
>TRBJ1-2|-|TRBV12-3/TRBV12-4|TRBD1
TGTGCCAGCAGTTTTTCAGGGGGCCATGGCTACACCTTC
CASSFSGGHGYTF
>TRBJ1-6|-|TRBV19|-
TGTGCCAGTAGCAGTGGACGTGAGACACTAGGTAATTCACCCCTCCACTTT
CASSSGRETLGNSPLHF
>TRBJ2-3|-|TRBV9|TRBD2
TGTGCCAGCAGCGTAGCAGCGGGGGGGCAGGTAGATACGCAGTATTTT
CASSVAAGGQVDTQYF
>TRBJ1-5|-|TRBV19|-
TGTGCCAGTAGTACGAACGACCTTCCCAATCAGCCCCAGCATTTT
CASSTNDLPNQPQHF
>TRBJ2-1|-|TRBV6-5|TRBD2
TGTGCCAGCAGCCGGAGCGGGGCGAACTACAATGAGCAGTTCTTC
CASSRSGANYNEQFF
>TRBJ1-1|-|TRBV7-9|-
TGTGCCAGCAGCTTCGTCGACACAAACACTGAAGCTTTCTTT
CASSFVDTNTEAFF
>TRBJ1-4|-|TRBV10-3|-
TGTGCCATCCGCGAGCAGGCCTCGAATGAAAAACTGTTTTTT
CAIREQASNEKLFF
>TRBJ1-5|-|TRBV9|-
TGTGCCAGCAGCGTAGGGACGACGGGCAATCAGCCCCAGCATTTT
CASSVGTTGNQPQHF
>TRBJ1-2|-|TRBV2|-
TGTGCCAGCACCCCAGAGACAGGCGTCTATGGCTACACCTTC
CASTPETGVYGYTF
>TRBJ1-4|few|TRBV4-2|-
TGTGCCAGCAGCCGACGGACACCCGCTGCAACTAATGAAAAACTGTTTTTT
CASSRRTPAATNEKLFF
>TRBJ2-1|-|TRBV6-2/TRBV6-3|-
TGTGCCAGCAGTTACTCGAGGGGGATGGATGAGCAGTTCTTC
CASSYSRGMDEQFF
>TRBJ2-2|-|TRBV19|TRBD1
TGTGCCAGTAGTAACCCCCGGGACAGAAGAAACACCGGGGAGCTGTTTTTT
CASSNPRDRRNTGELFF
>TRBJ2-2|once|TRBV5-1|-
TGCGCCAGCAGCTTGGACAGCACCGGGGAGCTGTTTTTT
CASSLDSTGELFF
>TRBJ2-5|once|TRBV10-3|-
TGTGCCATCAGTCCTGGAGATGTGGAGACCCAGTACTTC
CAISPGDVETQYF
>TRBJ2-2|-|TRBV2|TRBD1
TGTGCCACTCACAGGGGTACGGGCGGGGAGCTGTTTTTT
CATHRGTGGELFF
>TRBJ2-1|-|TRBV3-1/TRBV3-2|TRBD2
TGTGCCAGCACCCTGACTAGCGGGGGGCACAATGAGCAGTTCTTC
CASTLTSGGHNEQFF
>TRBJ1-2|-|TRBV5-4|-
TGTGCCAGCAGCTTGTTGAGCACAAACTATGGCTACACCTTC
CASSLLSTNYGYTF
>TRBJ1-1|-|TRBV6-1|-
TGTGCCAGCAGTGAAGCGGCGAGTCATAACACTGAAGCTTTCTTT
CASSEAASHNTEAFF
>TRBJ2-7|-|TRBV27|-
TGTGCCAGCAGTTTCAGCCCTCCAACGACCTACGAGCAGTACTTC
CASSFSPPTTYEQYF
>TRBJ2-5|-|TRBV2|TRBD2
TGTGCCAGCAGTCGTCGCGGGGGGGCCGGAGAGACCCAGTACTTC
CASSRRGGAGETQYF
>TRBJ1-5|few|TRBV5-6|-
TGTGCCAGCAGCTCAGGGGTAAGCAATCAGCCCCAGCATTTT
CASSSGVSNQPQHF
>TRBJ1-5|-|TRBV19|TRBD1
TGTGCCACTAAGGACAGGGGCAATCAGCCCCAGCATTTT
CATKDRGNQPQHF
>TRBJ1-1|-|TRBV4-2|-
TGTGCCAGCAGCCAAGGGGGACCGTGGGCTTTCTTT
CASSQGGPWAFF
>TRBJ2-1|-|TRBV19|-
TGTGCCAGTACCGCCCCCCAGGGGTACAATGAGCAGTTCTTC
CASTAPQGYNEQFF